These 23 T cell receptor beta chains were all obtained from the same sample, sequenced in a study of blood T cell repertoires in COVID-19. Using immunoSEQ multiplex PCR, the repertoire was profiled, and TCRdb retains in-frame clones only, with some absent. This repertoire shows 150,000 or so clones, around 86% found once; its top ten account for approximately 6.2%. The material sequenced was peripheral blood. The receptors shown here come from a man at least 80 years old with acute or convalescent COVID-19.

The chain joins TRBV7-2 to TRBJ1-3; 9 bases map to TRBD1. The CDR3 extends over 17 amino acids. The germline V gene has CDR1 SGHTA and CDR2 FQGNSA. After removal of 2 bases from V and 4 bases from J, the junction contained 9 bases not matched to a gene. CDR3 residues: CASSLPKQGAKGNTIYF. The DNA for the CDR3 is TGTGCCAGCAGCTTACCCAAACAGGGGGCGAAAGGAAACACCATATATTTT.

V is TRBV5-1 and J is TRBJ2-1, with 9 bases fitting TRBD2. This CDR3 spans 14 amino acids. Germline V gives CDR1 SGHRS, CDR2 YFSETQ. The J segment lost 8 bases and the V segment lost 2 bases, leaving 5 bases of the junction unmatched. The CDR3 here is CASSLVAGDDEQFF. CDR3 DNA: TGCGCCAGCAGCTTAGTAGCGGGAGACGATGAGCAGTTCTTC.

The chain employs TRBV3-1 (or the pseudogene TRBV3-2) and TRBJ1-4, with unresolved D. V lost 4 bases to trimming and J lost 8 bases, with 20 bases between them. CDR1 LGHDT and CDR2 YNNKEL come from the germline V gene (reference sequence). The CDR3 length is 16 residues. The CDR3 DNA sequence: TGTGCCAGCAGCCGCTTGTCGAACCTAATGCGAGAAAAACTGTTTTTT. Encoded protein: CASSRLSNLMREKLFF.

This clone was detected only once. This chain joins TRBV11-2 and TRBJ1-4, with 8 bases fitting TRBD1. The V gene end was trimmed by 5 bases and the J gene end by 7 bases; junction bases not matched to a gene: 12. Germline V gives CDR1 SGHAT, CDR2 FQNNGV. The CDR3 sequence is 16 residues long. CDR3 sequence (DNA): TGTGCCAGCAGCCGAAATCCCAGGACAGGGAGTGAAAAACTGTTTTTT. Protein: CASSRNPRTGSEKLFF.

V is TRBV5-1 and J is TRBJ2-1, with D hard to call. Trimming stripped 4 bases from V and 0 bases from J, with 14 bases between. Germline V lookup: CDR1 SGHRS, CDR2 YFSETQ. The CDR3 has 16 residues. The chain's CDR3 is CASSRTTSSSYNEQFF. As DNA, the CDR3 is TGCGCCAGCAGCCGAACTACGTCAAGCTCCTACAATGAGCAGTTCTTC.

The chain employs TRBV19 and TRBJ2-5; 14 positions agree with TRBD2. Trimming took 8 bases from V and 5 from J; bases not matched to a gene: 7. This CDR3 has 15 amino acids. The V gene's germline CDR1 is LNHDA and CDR2 SQIVND (reference sequence). The CDR3 loop reads CASRGTSGGMETQYF. The CDR3 coding sequence is TGTGCCAGTCGAGGGACTAGCGGGGGTATGGAGACCCAGTACTTC.

The chain combines TRBV7-2 with TRBJ1-6; weak D call: TRBD1 (6 bases). Germline V lookup: CDR1 SGHTA, CDR2 FQGNSA. The germline V and J ends were trimmed by 3 bases and 7 bases, with 7 bases remaining between them. The CDR3 consists of 13 residues. CDR3 protein: CASSFGGNSPLHF. In DNA, the CDR3 is TGTGCCAGCAGCTTTGGGGGCAATTCACCCCTCCACTTT.

This chain connects TRBV27 to TRBJ1-4; unclear D gene. The CDR3 loop spans 14 amino acids. Germline CDR1 is MNHEY and CDR2 is SMNVEV (reference sequence). V lost 4 bases and J 2 bases, leaving 8 bases between the germline ends. CDR3 loop: CASSSGRTNEKLFF. The CDR3 DNA reads TGTGCCAGCAGTTCGGGTAGGACTAATGAAAAACTGTTTTTT. The variable domain in full, with the rest retrieved from reference TRBV27 and TRBJ1-4, is EAQVTQNPRYLITVTGKKLTVTCSQNMNHEYMSWYRQDPGLGLRQIYYSMNVEVTDKGDVPEGYKVSRKEKRNFPLILESPSPNQTSLYFCASSSGRTNEKLFFGSGTQLSVL.

This clone came up many times. The rearrangement uses TRBV6-5 and TRBJ2-7; 10 bases align to TRBD2. From germline, CDR1 is MNHEY and CDR2 SVGAGI. Trimming took 6 bases from V and 6 from J; bases not matched to a gene: 8. CDR3 length: 14 residues. This chain's CDR3 is CASRSPGLAFEQYF. In DNA form, the CDR3 reads TGTGCCAGCAGATCTCCGGGACTAGCGTTCGAGCAGTACTTC.

The chain has TRBV5-1 and TRBJ2-1, with 11 bases fitting TRBD2. The V gene end was trimmed by 2 bases and the J gene end by 5 bases; junction bases not matched to a gene: 12. The CDR3 runs to 18 residues. Per the germline V gene, CDR1 is SGHRS and CDR2 is YFSETQ. The CDR3 DNA is TGCGCCAGCAGCTTCGACCCATTAGCGGGAGGGCAGAACAATGAGCAGTTCTTC. This translates into CASSFDPLAGGQNNEQFF.

This sequence joins TRBV3-1 (or the pseudogene TRBV3-2) and TRBJ2-7, with D possibly being TRBD1 (6 bases). CDR1 and CDR2 from the germline V gene are LGHDT and YNNKEL (reference sequence). The CDR3 length is 14 residues. Trimming stripped 3 bases from V and 7 bases from J, with 16 bases between. This chain's CDR3 is CASSQMPGAKEQYF. The CDR3 DNA reads as TGTGCCAGCAGCCAGATGCCAGGGGCGAAGGAGCAGTACTTC.

The rearrangement links TRBV27 to TRBJ2-5, with 9 bases identical to TRBD2. Per germline, CDR1 MNHEY and CDR2 SMNVEV (reference sequence). The CDR3 spans 17 residues. The trim removed 2 bases at V and 2 bases at J, leaving 9 bases unmatched. The CDR3 reads CASSLGYKRGAQETQYF. The CDR3 DNA reads as TGTGCCAGCAGTTTAGGGTATAAGCGGGGGGCTCAAGAGACCCAGTACTTC.

This clone was seen only once. The V and J genes are TRBV14 and TRBJ1-2; TRBD1 is a possible D gene (5 bases). The CDR3 is 12 residues long. The germline CDR1 and CDR2 sequences are SGHDN and FVKESK. Trimming removed 8 bases from V and 5 bases from J, with 12 bases in between. The CDR3 reads CASGAGWYGYTF. The DNA for the CDR3 is TGTGCCAGCGGTGCAGGGTGGTATGGCTACACCTTC. Full variable domain (rest looked up from reference TRBV14 and TRBJ1-2): EAGVTQFPSHSVIEKGQTVTLRCDPISGHDNLYWYRRVMGKEIKFLLHFVKESKQDESGMPNNRFLAERTGGTYSTLKVQPAELEDSGVYFCASGAGWYGYTFGSGTRLTVV.

The V gene is TRBV6-5, the J gene TRBJ1-2, with D hard to call. The length of the CDR3 is 15 residues. Trimming removed 2 bases from V and 5 bases from J, with 15 bases in between. CDR1 is MNHEY, CDR2 SVGAGI, per germline. The CDR3 DNA follows: TGTGCCAGCAGTTACCGAGGAATTGCGGGATATGGCTACACCTTC. Translated: CASSYRGIAGYGYTF.

This clone is a singleton in its sample. The V gene is TRBV28, the J gene TRBJ1-5, with 8 bases aligning to TRBD1. Germline CDR1 and CDR2: MDHEN and SYDVKM. Unmatched junction bases numbered 7, after V lost 6 bases and J lost 6 bases. The length of the CDR3 is 14 residues. CDR3 DNA: TGTGCCAGCAGCCCAGGGGGCCCAATTCAGCCCCAGCATTTT. Translation: CASSPGGPIQPQHF.

This clone was seen only once. This chain connects TRBV6-1 to TRBJ2-1; 11 bases match TRBD2. Per germline, CDR1 MNHNS and CDR2 SASEGT. The V gene end was trimmed by 4 bases and the J gene end by 0 bases; junction bases not matched to a gene: 2. There are 16 residues in the CDR3. The chain's CDR3 is CASSAGTSGSYNEQFF. The CDR3, as DNA: TGTGCCAGCAGTGCTGGGACTAGCGGCTCCTACAATGAGCAGTTCTTC.

The V gene is TRBV7-9, the J gene TRBJ2-1; TRBD2 matches 12 bases. Germline CDR1 reads SEHNR; CDR2 reads FQNEAQ (reference sequence). The CDR3 has 17 residues. Losses at the gene ends were 5 bases for V and 5 bases for J; bases not matched to a gene: 10. CDR3 residues: CASSPHWTSGTNNEQFF. The CDR3 bases are TGTGCCAGCAGCCCCCACTGGACTAGCGGGACCAACAATGAGCAGTTCTTC.

This chain uses TRBV30 with TRBJ1-1; D is unclear. Looked up from germline, CDR1 is GTSNPN and CDR2 is SVGIG (reference sequence). CDR3 size: 13 residues. V gave up 2 bases and J gave up 2 bases, with 9 bases separating them. The CDR3 spells CAWSRRANTEAFF. In DNA, the CDR3 is TGTGCCTGGAGTCGGAGGGCAAACACTGAAGCTTTCTTT.

The chain uses TRBV10-3 and TRBJ2-7, with 12 positions matching TRBD1. This CDR3 has 13 residues. The V and J ends lost 10 bases and 4 bases, in that order; junction bases with no gene match: 5. The V gene's germline CDR1 is ENHRY and CDR2 SYGVKD. The CDR3 DNA reads TGTGCCACGGGGACAGGGGGCGTTTACGAGCAGTACTTC. Amino acid sequence: CATGTGGVYEQYF.

The chain's CDR3 is CASSLSAGGTGELFF. The CDR3 nucleotides read TGTGCCAGCAGTTTATCAGCAGGGGGCACCGGGGAGCTGTTTTTT. The chain couples TRBV27 to TRBJ2-2; TRBD1 matches 7 bases. The ends lost 0 bases at V and 4 bases at J; junction bases unmatched: 2. Germline CDR1 reads MNHEY; CDR2 reads SMNVEV (reference sequence). The CDR3 extends over 15 amino acids.

The chain carries TRBV3-1 (or the pseudogene TRBV3-2) and TRBJ1-5, with D possibly TRBD1 on 5 matching bases. The CDR3 runs to 15 residues. The V gene lost 1 base and the J gene lost 3 bases, with 10 bases spanning the gap. Germline CDR1 is LGHDT and CDR2 is YNNKEL (reference sequence). CDR3 nucleotide sequence: TGTGCCAGCAGCCAAGGGACAACTAACAATCAGCCCCAGCATTTT. The encoded protein is CASSQGTTNNQPQHF.

The CDR3 is CASSAQGYRTTTSYEQYF. In DNA form, the CDR3 reads TGTGCCAGCAGTGCACAGGGGTATAGAACCACAACCTCCTACGAGCAGTACTTC. V is TRBV27 and J is TRBJ2-7; 7 nucleotides align to TRBD1. The length of the CDR3 is 18 residues. V shed 5 bases and J 0 bases; nucleotides not matched to a gene: 16. From germline, CDR1 is MNHEY and CDR2 SMNVEV (reference sequence).

The rearrangement links TRBV7-9 to TRBJ1-4; TRBD1 aligns across 7 bases. Looked up from germline, CDR1 is SEHNR and CDR2 is FQNEAQ (reference sequence). V dropped 5 bases and J dropped 5; count of bases not matched to a gene: 8. The CDR3 length is 15 residues. The CDR3 region is CASSVRDSKNEKLFF. Written as DNA, the CDR3 is TGTGCCAGCAGCGTCAGGGACAGCAAGAATGAAAAACTGTTTTTT.